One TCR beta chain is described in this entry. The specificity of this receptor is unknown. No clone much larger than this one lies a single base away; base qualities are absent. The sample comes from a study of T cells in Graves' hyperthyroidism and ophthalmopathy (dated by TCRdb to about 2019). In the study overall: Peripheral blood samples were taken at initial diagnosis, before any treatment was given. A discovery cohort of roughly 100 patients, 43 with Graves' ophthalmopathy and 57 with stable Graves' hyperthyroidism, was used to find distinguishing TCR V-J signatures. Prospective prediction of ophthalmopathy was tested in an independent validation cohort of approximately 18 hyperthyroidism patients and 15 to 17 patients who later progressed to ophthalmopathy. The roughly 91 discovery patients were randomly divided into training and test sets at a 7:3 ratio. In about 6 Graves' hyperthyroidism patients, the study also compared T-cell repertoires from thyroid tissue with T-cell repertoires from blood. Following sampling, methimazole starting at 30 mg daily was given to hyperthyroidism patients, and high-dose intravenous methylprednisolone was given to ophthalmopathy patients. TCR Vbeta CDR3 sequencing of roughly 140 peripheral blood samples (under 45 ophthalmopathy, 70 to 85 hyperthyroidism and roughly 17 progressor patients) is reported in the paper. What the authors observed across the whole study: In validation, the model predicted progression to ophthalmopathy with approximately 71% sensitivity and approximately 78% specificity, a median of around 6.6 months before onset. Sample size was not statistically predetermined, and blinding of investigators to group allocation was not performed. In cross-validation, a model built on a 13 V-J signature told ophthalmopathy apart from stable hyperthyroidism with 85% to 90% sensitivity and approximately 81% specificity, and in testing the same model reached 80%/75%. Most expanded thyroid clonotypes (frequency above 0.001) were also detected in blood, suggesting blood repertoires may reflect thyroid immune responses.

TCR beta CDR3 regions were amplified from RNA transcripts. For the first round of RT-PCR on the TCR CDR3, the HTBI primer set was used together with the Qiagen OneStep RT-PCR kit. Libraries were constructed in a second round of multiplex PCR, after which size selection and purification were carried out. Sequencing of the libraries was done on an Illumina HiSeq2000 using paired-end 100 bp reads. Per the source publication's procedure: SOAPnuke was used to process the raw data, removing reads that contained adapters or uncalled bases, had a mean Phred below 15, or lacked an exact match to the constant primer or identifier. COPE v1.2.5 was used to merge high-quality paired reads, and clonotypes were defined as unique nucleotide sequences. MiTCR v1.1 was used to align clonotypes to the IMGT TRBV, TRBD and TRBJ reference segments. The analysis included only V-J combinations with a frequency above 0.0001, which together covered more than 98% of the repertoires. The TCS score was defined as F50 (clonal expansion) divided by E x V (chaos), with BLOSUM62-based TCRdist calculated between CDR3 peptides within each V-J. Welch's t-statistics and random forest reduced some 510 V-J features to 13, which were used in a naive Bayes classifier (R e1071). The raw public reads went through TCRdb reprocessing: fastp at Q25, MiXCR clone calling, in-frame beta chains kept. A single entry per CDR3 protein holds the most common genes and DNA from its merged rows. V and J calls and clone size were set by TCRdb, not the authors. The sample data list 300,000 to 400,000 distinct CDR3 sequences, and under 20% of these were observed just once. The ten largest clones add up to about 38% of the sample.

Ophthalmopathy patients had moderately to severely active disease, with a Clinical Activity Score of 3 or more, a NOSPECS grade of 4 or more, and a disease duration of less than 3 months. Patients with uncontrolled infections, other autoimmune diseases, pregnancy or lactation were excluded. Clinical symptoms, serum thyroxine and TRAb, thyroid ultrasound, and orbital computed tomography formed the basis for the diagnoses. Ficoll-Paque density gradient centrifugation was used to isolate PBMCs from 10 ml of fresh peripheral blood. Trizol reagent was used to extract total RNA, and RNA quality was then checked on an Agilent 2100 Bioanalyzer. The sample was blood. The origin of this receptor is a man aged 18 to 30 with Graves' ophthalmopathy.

Here is the DNA: TGCAGCGCCTCGGAGGGCACCGAGCAGTACTTC. Translated, this is CSASEGTEQYF. The V gene is TRBV29-1 and the J gene is TRBJ2-7; TRBD2 is a possible D gene, resting on 6 matching bases. At the junction V is shortened by 7 bases and J by 6 bases, with 13 bases in between. Based on the germline V gene, the CDR1 and CDR2 sequences are SQVTM and ANQGSEA. From the cysteine up to the phenylalanine, the CDR3 has a length of 11 residues. This entry keeps only the CDR3 DNA: 33 bases, framed from base 1.